The 14 T cell receptor beta chains below all came from one sample that was sequenced in a study of T cell responses to AZD1222 COVID-19 vaccine. Using immunoSEQ multiplex PCR, the repertoire was profiled, and TCRdb retains in-frame clones only, with some absent. Among approximately 140,000 clones listed, 91% were seen once. The material sequenced was peripheral blood, taken on day 0 of AZD1222 vaccination. Receptors were obtained from an adult in good health.

This chain connects TRBV25-1 to TRBJ2-7; D gene uncertain. This CDR3 spans 11 amino acids. The V and J ends lost 2 bases and 2 bases respectively, with 1 base between them. In germline, CDR1 is MGHDK, CDR2 SYGVNS. The CDR3 here is CASSEAYEQYF. The CDR3, as DNA: TGTGCCAGCAGTGAAGCCTACGAGCAGTACTTC.

This clone has just one count. The chain employs TRBV12-3 or TRBV12-4 and TRBJ2-3; D remains ambiguous. CDR3 size: 13 residues. Trimming shortened V by 7 bases and J by 2 bases, and 10 bases separated the two germline ends. The CDR3 sequence: CASMWGYTDTQYF. The CDR3, as DNA: TGTGCCAGCATGTGGGGATACACAGATACGCAGTATTTT.

The chain employs TRBV9 and TRBJ2-5; no reliable D call. Trimming shortened V by 0 bases and J by 2 bases, and 8 bases separated the two germline ends. Germline CDR1 SGDLS, CDR2 YYNGEE. CDR3 length equals 14 residues. As DNA, the CDR3 is TGTGCCAGCAGCGTAGGGGGAACACAAGAGACCCAGTACTTC. Residues: CASSVGGTQETQYF.

The chain is built from TRBV12-3 or TRBV12-4 and TRBJ2-7, with 7 nucleotides matching TRBD1. There are 13 residues in the CDR3. V lost 5 bases, J lost 3 bases, and 4 bases stayed unmatched. CDR3 in DNA: TGTGCCAGCAGTGTGGGACAGTACTACGAGCAGTACTTC. It codes for CASSVGQYYEQYF.

The sample holds one count of this clone. The rearrangement joins TRBV6-5 to TRBJ2-7; TRBD2 might be the D (6 bases). Germline CDR1 and CDR2: MNHEY and SVGAGI. The germline V and J ends were trimmed by 7 bases and 7 bases, with 20 bases remaining between them. The CDR3 extends over 14 amino acids. In DNA, the CDR3 is TGTGCCAGCACCTTACAAGGGGCTAGCGATGAGCAGTACTTC. This encodes CASTLQGASDEQYF.

The chain combines TRBV19 with TRBJ2-7; D remains unclear. The CDR3 is 13 residues long. V was shortened by 3 bases and J by 4 bases, with 10 bases between the two germline ends. Germline-derived CDR1 and CDR2 are LNHDA and SQIVND (reference sequence). The CDR3 DNA sequence: TGTGCCAGTAGTATGGCCGTAGGGTACGAGCAGTACTTC. Translation: CASSMAVGYEQYF.

The CDR3, as DNA: TGTGCTAGTGGTTCTAGACAGGATGGGGGGGATACGCAGTATTTT. Its protein product is CASGSRQDGGDTQYF. This chain links TRBV12-5 with TRBJ2-3, with D perhaps matching TRBD1 or TRBD2 (6 bases each). Germline V CDR1 and CDR2: LGHNT, FRNRAP. V was pared by 4 bases and J by 6 bases, with 17 bases between. The CDR3 totals 15 residues.

Remarks on this clone: Other DNA sequences in this sample translate to the same CDR3. The chain recombines TRBV19 with TRBJ1-5, with TRBD1 identical over 11 bases. The length of the CDR3 is 15 residues. The V gene's germline CDR1 is LNHDA and CDR2 SQIVND (reference sequence). The V gene end was trimmed by 6 bases and the J gene end by 2 bases; junction bases not matched to a gene: 3. CDR3 region: CASRGGQGGNQPQHF. CDR3 nucleotides: TGTGCCAGTAGAGGGGGACAGGGGGGCAATCAGCCCCAGCATTTT.

J is TRBJ2-7 and V is TRBV6-1; no clear D. The CDR3 has 11 amino acids. The V end was cut by 3 bases, the J end by 3 bases, with 3 bases between. Germline V gives CDR1 MNHNS, CDR2 SASEGT. This CDR3 is CASSERYEQYF. The CDR3, as DNA: TGTGCCAGCAGTGAGCGCTACGAGCAGTACTTC.

This clone was detected only once. The chain uses TRBV27 and TRBJ2-7; TRBD2 is a possible D gene (6 bases). Germline lookup yields CDR1 MNHEY and CDR2 SMNVEV (reference sequence). The CDR3 spans 13 residues. Trimming removed 5 bases from V and 3 bases from J, with 11 bases in between. The CDR3 nucleotides read TGTGCCAGCAGTAGGCGGGACCTCTACGAGCAGTACTTC. Its protein product is CASSRRDLYEQYF.

The chain carries TRBV18 and TRBJ1-2, with D possibly matching TRBD1 (5 bases). Germline CDR1 and CDR2: KGHSH and LQKENI. V was cut by 3 bases and J by 3 bases, with 11 bases left in between. The CDR3 sequence is 14 residues long. For the CDR3, the DNA is TGTGCCAGCTCACCGAGCAGGGTGGACTATGGCTACACCTTC. This encodes CASSPSRVDYGYTF.

The V and J genes are TRBV28 and TRBJ1-1, with TRBD1 matching over 9 bases. The CDR3 has 14 residues. V shed 6 bases and J 1 base; nucleotides not matched to a gene: 3. Germline values: CDR1 MDHEN, CDR2 SYDVKM. The CDR3 region is CASRWDRENTEAFF. Here the CDR3 DNA reads TGTGCCAGCAGATGGGACAGGGAGAACACTGAAGCTTTCTTT.

The V and J genes are TRBV7-2 and TRBJ1-3; D is uncertain. Germline CDR1 reads SGHTA; CDR2 reads FQGNSA. V was cut by 11 bases and J by 7 bases, with 18 bases left in between. This CDR3 is 13 amino acids long. The CDR3 loop is CASSPKVRNTIYF. CDR3 bases: TGTGCCTCCTCTCCTAAAGTTCGGAACACCATATATTTT. Drawing the rest from reference TRBV7-2 and TRBJ1-3, the complete variable domain is GAGVSQSPSNKVTEKGKDVELRCDPISGHTALYWYRQSLGQGLEFLIYFQGNSAPDKSGLPSDRFSAERTGGSVSTLTIQRTQQEDSAVYLCASSPKVRNTIYFGEGSWLTVV.

The rearrangement uses TRBV10-3 and TRBJ1-1; D call uncertain. V was clipped by 6 bases and J by 1 base, with 18 bases between them. CDR1 and CDR2 (germline): ENHRY, SYGVKD. The CDR3 sequence is 16 residues long. The CDR3 sequence is CAISQTPDGSNTEAFF. In DNA, the CDR3 is TGTGCCATCAGCCAGACACCCGACGGCTCGAACACTGAAGCTTTCTTT.